The present T cell receptor beta chain was sequenced within a study of cytomegalovirus exposure and HLA in healthy donors. V was trimmed by 3 bases and J by 5 bases, leaving 11 bases between them. Looked up from germline, CDR1 is SGHRS and CDR2 is YFSETQ. This CDR3 is 13 amino acids long. PCR used 60 Vbeta primers and 13 Jbeta primers. Here immunoSEQ multiplex PCR was the method, and the copy in TCRdb shows in-frame clones only, minus some. Of some 100,000 clones listed, 75% are singletons. This clone was seen a few times. This TCR was recovered from a young woman in good health and CMV-seropositive. Material: PBMCs. The rearrangement joins TRBV5-1 to TRBJ2-5; TRBD1 is a possible D gene (6 bases). CDR3 DNA: TGCGCCAGCAGCTCCCAGGGGCGGGAGACCCAGTACTTC. Translated: CASSSQGRETQYF.